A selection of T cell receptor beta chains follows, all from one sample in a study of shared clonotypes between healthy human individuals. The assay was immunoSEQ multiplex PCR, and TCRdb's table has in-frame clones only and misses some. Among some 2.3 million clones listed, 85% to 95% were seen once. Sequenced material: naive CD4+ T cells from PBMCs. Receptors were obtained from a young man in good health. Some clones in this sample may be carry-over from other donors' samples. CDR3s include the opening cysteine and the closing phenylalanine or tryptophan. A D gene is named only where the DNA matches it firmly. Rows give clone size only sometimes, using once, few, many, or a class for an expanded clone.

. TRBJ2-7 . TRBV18 CASSRGEEQYF TGTGCCAGCTCACGGGGGGAAGAGCAGTACTTC
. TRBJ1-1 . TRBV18 CACKVQAQATEAFF TGTGCCTGCAAGGTTCAGGCACAGGCCACTGAAGCTTTCTTT
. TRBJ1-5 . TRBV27 CASSLWRTRGSGNNQPQHF TGTGCCAGCAGTTTATGGCGGACACGAGGGAGCGGAAACAATCAGCCCCAGCATTTT
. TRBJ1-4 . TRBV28 CASSQRDEKLFF TGTGCCAGCAGTCAAAGGGATGAAAAACTGTTTTTT
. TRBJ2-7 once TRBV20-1 CSASRREEQYF TGCAGTGCTAGCCGCAGGGAAGAGCAGTACTTC
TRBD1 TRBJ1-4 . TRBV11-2 CASSSVRGGRNEKLFF TGTGCCAGCAGCTCCGTCAGGGGGGGGCGTAATGAAAAACTGTTTTTT
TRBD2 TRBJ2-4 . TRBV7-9 CASSLAVGGLRNIQYF TGTGCCAGCAGCTTAGCGGTGGGAGGGTTAAGGAACATTCAGTACTTC
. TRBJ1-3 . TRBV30 CAWYQTLSSGNTIYF TGTGCCTGGTACCAGACACTTAGCTCTGGAAACACCATATATTTT
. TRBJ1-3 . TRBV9 CASSATLRGQAGNTIYF TGTGCCAGCAGCGCTACTCTTCGAGGTCAGGCTGGAAACACCATATATTTT
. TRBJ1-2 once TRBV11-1 CASSLLGGGYGYTF TGTGCCAGCAGCTTACTCGGGGGCGGCTATGGCTACACCTTC
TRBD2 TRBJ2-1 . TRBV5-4 CASRGGPALNNEQFF TGTGCCAGCAGGGGAGGGCCCGCTTTAAACAATGAGCAGTTCTTC
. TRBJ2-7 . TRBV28 CASSPQNSPYEQYF TGTGCCAGCAGCCCTCAGAACAGTCCCTACGAGCAGTACTTC
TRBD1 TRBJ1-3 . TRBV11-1 CASSYDRASGNTIYF TGTGCCAGCAGCTACGACAGGGCCTCTGGAAACACCATATATTTT
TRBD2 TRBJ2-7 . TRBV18 CASSPYSLAGVYEQYF TGTGCCAGCTCACCATATTCACTAGCGGGAGTCTACGAGCAGTACTTC
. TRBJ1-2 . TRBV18 CASSPLRAAEGYTF TGTGCCAGCTCACCATTAAGGGCGGCGGAGGGCTACACCTTC
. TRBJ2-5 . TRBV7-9 CASSLARETQYF TGTGCCAGCAGCTTAGCGCGGGAGACCCAGTACTTC
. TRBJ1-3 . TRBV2 CASSGGNSGNTIYF TGTGCCAGCAGCGGAGGGAACTCTGGAAACACCATATATTTT
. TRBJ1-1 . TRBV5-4 CASSPGTPWATEAFF TGTGCCAGCAGCCCAGGGACACCCTGGGCCACTGAAGCTTTCTTT
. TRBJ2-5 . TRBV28 CASSLSSLETQYF TGTGCCAGCAGTTTGTCTAGTTTAGAGACCCAGTACTTC
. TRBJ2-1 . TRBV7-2 CASSLFSHEQFF TGTGCCAGCAGCTTATTTTCTCATGAGCAGTTCTTC
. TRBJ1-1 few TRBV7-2 CASSSWGGRLNTEAFF TGTGCCAGCAGCTCCTGGGGGGGCAGATTGAACACTGAAGCTTTCTTT
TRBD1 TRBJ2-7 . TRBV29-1 CSVLDRGRTYEQYF TGCAGCGTTCTGGACAGGGGGCGAACCTACGAGCAGTACTTC